This TCR beta chain was captured by sequencing in a study of cytomegalovirus exposure and HLA in healthy donors. The CDR3 has 15 amino acids. V dropped 3 bases and J dropped 3; count of bases not matched to a gene: 5. CDR1 is SGHNT and CDR2 is YENEEA in the germline V gene. The PCR ran on 60 Vbeta and 13 Jbeta primers. The assay was immunoSEQ multiplex PCR, and TCRdb's table has in-frame clones only and misses some. Here the sample spans over 150,000 clones, 80% being singletons. This sequence was found in a man aged 25 to 40 in good health and CMV-seronegative. The source material was PBMCs. The genes are TRBV11-3 and TRBJ2-1; 7 bases agree with TRBD1. The chain's CDR3 is CASSFRTGLYNEQFF. The CDR3 DNA is TGTGCCAGCAGCTTCAGGACAGGTCTCTACAATGAGCAGTTCTTC. Full variable domain (remainder filled in from reference TRBV11-3 and TRBJ2-1): EAGVVQSPRYKIIEKKQPVAFWCNPISGHNTLYWYLQNLGQGPELLIRYENEEAVDDSQLPKDRFSAERLKGVDSTLKIQPAELGDSAVYLCASSFRTGLYNEQFFGPGTRLTVL.